Below, 11 T cell receptor beta chains from the same sample are listed, as sequenced in a study of cytomegalovirus exposure and HLA in healthy donors (TCRdb year 2017). The method behind the library was the immunoSEQ multiplex PCR assay. For the multiplex PCR, a mixture combining 60 forward primers for TCR Vbeta segments and 13 reverse primers for TCR Jbeta segments was used. What TCRdb holds here is the immuneACCESS table cut down to in-frame rearrangements. Part of the clones is not present; checked against another copy, under half of the missing clones reflect an unresolved V gene, and the others are unexplained. For this sample the table gives 100,000 to 150,000 clones, of which more than 65% were detected only once. Clones ranked in the top ten supply roughly 13% of the sample. Material: PBMCs. The receptors derive from a woman in her forties in good health and CMV-seropositive.

This clone was detected a few times. J is TRBJ2-3 and V is TRBV28; the match to TRBD1 covers 11 bases. V trimming: 5 bases; J trimming: 3 bases; junction bases outside the gene matches: 7. The CDR3 runs to 16 residues. Germline CDR1 MDHEN, CDR2 SYDVKM. CDR3 nucleotide sequence: TGTGCCAGCAGTCCAACCGGACAGGGGGCTACAGATACGCAGTATTTT. It encodes CASSPTGQGATDTQYF.

The rearrangement links TRBV6-6 to TRBJ1-4; possible D gene TRBD1, 5 bases. The CDR3 runs to 14 residues. V lost 6 bases and J lost 0, with 8 bases in between. Germline V gene data show CDR1 as MNHNY and CDR2 as SVGAGI (reference sequence). The CDR3 here is CASRPTATNEKLFF. The CDR3 DNA is TGTGCCAGCAGACCGACAGCAACTAATGAAAAACTGTTTTTT.

This clone was seen only a few times. J is TRBJ2-1 and V is TRBV15; D call uncertain. V was clipped by 7 bases and J by 4 bases, with 8 bases between them. The germline V gene encodes CDR1 LNHNV and CDR2 YYDKDF (reference sequence). The CDR3 consists of 12 residues. The CDR3 DNA follows: TGTGCCACCAACTCCCGATACAATGAGCAGTTCTTC. It is translated as CATNSRYNEQFF.

The chain employs TRBV6-1 and TRBJ2-6; D is possibly TRBD1 (8 bases). In germline, CDR1 is MNHNS, CDR2 SASEGT. V dropped 4 bases and J dropped 1 base, with 17 bases sitting between them. The CDR3 totals 18 residues. CDR3 in DNA: TGTGCCAGCAGTGCGCTCACAGGGGGGGGTTCTGGGGCCAACGTCCTGACTTTC. Encoded protein: CASSALTGGGSGANVLTF.

As to this clone: The junction shows a germline mismatch at one end, possibly a read error. The rearrangement links TRBV7-9 to TRBJ2-1, with D maybe TRBD2 (6 bases). The CDR3 contains 15 residues. CDR1 is SEHNR and CDR2 is FQNEAQ in the germline V gene (reference sequence). CDR3 nucleotide sequence: TGTTCCAGCAGCTCGGCGTCTAGCGAGGTCGGTGAGCAGTTCTTC. This sequence encodes CSSSSASSEVGEQFF.

The chain joins TRBV4-1 to TRBJ2-7, with D tentatively TRBD1 (6 bases). The CDR3 length is 17 residues. V lost 1 base and J lost 2, with 18 bases in between. Germline V CDR1 and CDR2: MGHRA, YSYEKL. The CDR3 sequence is CASSQGYRVEYPYEQYF. CDR3 in DNA: TGCGCCAGCAGCCAAGGCTACAGGGTGGAATATCCCTACGAGCAGTACTTC.

CDR3 in amino acids: CASSLGSTGGYGYTF. In DNA, the CDR3 is TGCGCCAGCAGCTTGGGCTCAACGGGGGGGTATGGCTACACCTTC. The chain employs TRBV5-1 and TRBJ1-2, with TRBD1 as a possible D gene (5 bases). Per germline, CDR1 SGHRS and CDR2 YFSETQ. V was shortened by 0 bases and J by 5 bases, with 14 bases between the two germline ends. This CDR3 has 15 amino acids.

This chain links TRBV5-1 with TRBJ1-2; D call uncertain. This CDR3 contains 16 residues. The germline CDR1 and CDR2 sequences are SGHRS and YFSETQ. The ends were cut back, 1 base at V and 0 bases at J, with 13 bases in the middle. The CDR3 is CASSLSLGKSNYGYTF. In nucleotides, the CDR3 is TGCGCCAGCAGCTTGTCGCTCGGGAAATCTAACTATGGCTACACCTTC.

The gene calls are TRBV30 and TRBJ1-3, with TRBD1 matching 7 bases. The germline CDR1 and CDR2 sequences are GTSNPN and SVGIG (reference sequence). The length of the CDR3 is 13 residues. Unmatched junction bases numbered 9, after V lost 7 bases and J lost 6 bases. This chain's CDR3 is CASKGQLKNTIYF. For the CDR3, the DNA is TGTGCCTCGAAGGGACAGTTAAAAAACACCATATATTTT.

The chain links TRBV19 to TRBJ2-2; no firm D call. The germline V gene has CDR1 LNHDA and CDR2 SQIVND (reference sequence). The CDR3 has 16 amino acids. With 1 base removed from V and 1 base from J, the gap between germline ends came to 10 bases. The CDR3: CASSIVRSQNTGELFF. CDR3 sequence (DNA): TGTGCCAGTAGTATAGTGCGGAGTCAGAACACCGGGGAGCTGTTTTTT.

The chain has TRBV19 and TRBJ2-3, with 8 positions matching TRBD2. Per germline, CDR1 LNHDA and CDR2 SQIVND (reference sequence). CDR3 length: 14 residues. Trimming removed 6 bases from V and 2 bases from J; junction bases left unmatched: 4. CDR3 DNA: TGTGCCAGTAGGAAGCGGGAGATCACAGATACGCAGTATTTT. Translating it yields CASRKREITDTQYF.